The clone carrying this T cell receptor beta chain was seen repeatedly, ten times or more. What it recognizes is unknown. The data were taken from a study of T-cell reconstitution after alpha-beta-depleted transplantation in children. Unique molecular identifiers were incorporated during preparation of the TCRbeta library. Via MiXCR, TCRdb re-called the PCR reads, giving one row per CDR3 protein. This table has hundreds of thousands of distinct CDR3 sequences, around 13% appearing once. Study results and caveats: Counts and diversity of T cells one year after transplant came mostly from newly produced T cells. Alpha-beta T cells about two months after transplant reportedly derived from several hundred expanded graft clones. Certain patients had high TCRbeta diversity at day 60, and it came from recipient T cells and thymic progenitors that survived.

The clonotype comes from a girl aged 2-15 years with congenital amegakaryocytic thrombocytopenia, due to receive a stem cell transplant. Sequencing was performed on PBMCs, taken before TCRalphabeta/CD19-depleted stem cell transplant.

The CDR3 region is CASSQSLGEETQYF. The CDR3 region has the DNA TGTGCCAGCAGTCAATCACTAGGCGAAGAGACCCAGTACTTC. V gene TRBV9 combines with J gene TRBJ2-5; TRBD2 is a possible D gene (5 bases). The CDR3 is 14 amino acids. Germline assignment: CDR1 SGDLS and CDR2 YYNGEE. Trimming pared 5 bases from V and 3 bases from J, leaving 14 bases between. The entire variable domain, with the rest obtained from reference TRBV9 and TRBJ2-5, is as follows: DSGVTQTPKHLITATGQRVTLRCSPRSGDLSVYWYQQSLDQGLQFLIQYYNGEERAKGNILERFSAQQFPDLHSELNLSSLELGDSALYFCASSQSLGEETQYFGPGTRLLVL.